Following are 16 T cell receptor beta chains from one sample sequenced in a study of blood T cell repertoires in COVID-19. Method: immunoSEQ multiplex PCR; TCRdb's copy keeps in-frame clones and lacks some. The sample lists about 190,000 clones; 88% were seen once. The sample consisted of peripheral blood. These receptor sequences come from a young man with active or convalescent COVID-19.

V usage is TRBV7-8 and J usage is TRBJ1-4, with TRBD1 matching 7 bases. The junction had 2 bases not matched to a gene; V was cut back by 1 base and J by 6 bases. This CDR3 contains 14 residues. Looked up from germline, CDR1 is SGHVS and CDR2 is FQNEAQ. The CDR3, as DNA: TGTGCCAGCAGCTTAGGAGGGGGCTATGAAAAACTGTTTTTT. Translating gives CASSLGGGYEKLFF. The whole variable domain, remainder taken from reference TRBV7-8 and TRBJ1-4, is GAGVSQSPRYKVAKRGQDVALRCDPISGHVSLFWYQQALGQGPEFLTYFQNEAQLDKSGLPSDRFFAERPEGSVSTLKIQRTQQEDSAVYLCASSLGGGYEKLFFGSGTQLSVL.

This sequence joins TRBV29-1 and TRBJ2-7, with TRBD1 matching 7 bases. CDR3 length: 13 amino acids. Germline V gene data show CDR1 as SQVTM and CDR2 as ANQGSEA. V gave up 4 bases and J gave up 3 bases; unmatched junction bases: 6. The CDR3 region has the DNA TGCAGCGTTGTCGCAGGGGGAGTCTACGAGCAGTACTTC. It encodes CSVVAGGVYEQYF.

This chain joins TRBV29-1 and TRBJ2-7; D is possibly TRBD1 (7 bases). Germline-derived CDR1 and CDR2 are SQVTM and ANQGSEA. The length of the CDR3 is 10 residues. V was shortened by 7 bases and J by 7 bases, with 11 bases between the two germline ends. CDR3 sequence (DNA): TGCAGCGCCAGGGGGGATGAGCAGTACTTC. As protein: CSARGDEQYF.

This sequence joins TRBV19 and TRBJ1-2; D unresolved. V was trimmed by 5 bases and J by 8 bases, leaving 18 bases between them. The germline V gene encodes CDR1 LNHDA and CDR2 SQIVND (reference sequence). The CDR3 length is 14 residues. CDR3 nucleotides: TGTGCCAGTAGTTCATCCCCCCCGGGGAGAGGCTACACCTTC. The encoded protein is CASSSSPPGRGYTF.

The V call is TRBV2, the J call TRBJ1-6; 8 bases match TRBD1. CDR3 length equals 16 residues. Germline V gives CDR1 SNHLY, CDR2 FYNNEI. J lost 0 bases, V lost 7 bases, and 5 bases had no gene match. CDR3 coding DNA: TGTGCCAGCAACGTAGACAGGGGCTCCTATAATTCACCCCTCCACTTT. Protein product: CASNVDRGSYNSPLHF.

The gene calls are TRBV30 and TRBJ1-1; possibly TRBD1 for D (5 bases). Germline V gene lookup returns CDR1 GTSNPN and CDR2 SVGIG (reference sequence). The CDR3 is made up of 14 amino acids. Trimming cost V 0 bases and J 3 bases, with 11 bases left between them. CDR3 sequence reads: CAWSVGVWDTEAFF. DNA for the CDR3: TGTGCCTGGAGTGTAGGGGTGTGGGACACTGAAGCTTTCTTT.

The chain combines TRBV21-1 with TRBJ2-7; TRBD1, the table's D call, lacks a check against the DNA. TRBV21-1 is deemed a pseudogene. The CDR3 is made up of 15 amino acids. CDR3 region: CASSKEDREPYEQYF. The CDR3, as DNA: TGTGCCAGCAGCAAGGAGGACAGGGAGCCCTACGAGCAGTACTTC.

The chain links TRBV5-6 to TRBJ1-3; D not resolved. The germline V gene encodes CDR1 SGHDT and CDR2 YYEEEE. This CDR3 has 17 residues. Trimming pared 6 bases from V and 0 bases from J, leaving 19 bases between. The DNA of the CDR3 is TGTGCCAGCAATTTGGGTGGAGACTTACGCTCTGGAAACACCATATATTTT. Translated: CASNLGGDLRSGNTIYF.

J is TRBJ2-7 and V is TRBV5-1; TRBD1 aligns across 9 bases. The CDR3 contains 15 residues. J lost 4 bases, V lost 4 bases, and 9 bases had no gene match. CDR1 and CDR2 from the germline V gene are SGHRS and YFSETQ. The CDR3 loop reads CASSTGGQGWYEQYF. In DNA, the CDR3 is TGCGCCAGCAGCACGGGGGGACAGGGTTGGTACGAGCAGTACTTC.

The V and J genes are TRBV11-2 and TRBJ1-2, with 7 positions matching TRBD1. The germline CDR1 and CDR2 sequences are SGHAT and FQNNGV. V was clipped by 0 bases and J by 6 bases; unmatched bases: 4. The CDR3 totals 14 residues. CDR3 DNA: TGTGCCAGCAGCTTAGATCTGGACAGGAATGGCTACACCTTC. It codes for CASSLDLDRNGYTF.

V usage is TRBV16 and J usage is TRBJ2-1, with D possibly TRBD2 on 6 matching bases. The CDR3 length is 16 residues. The germline CDR1 and CDR2 sequences are KGHSY and FQNENV. V lost 2 bases, J lost 3 bases, and 14 bases lay in between. CDR3 nucleotide sequence: TGTGCCAGCAGCCAACCCCGGGACTGGCTCTACAATGAGCAGTTCTTC. It is translated as CASSQPRDWLYNEQFF.

V and J are TRBV18 and TRBJ2-3; 7 bases fit TRBD2. This CDR3 comprises 16 residues. Germline CDR1 KGHSH, CDR2 LQKENI. The trim removed 3 bases at V and 1 base at J, leaving 7 bases unmatched. CDR3 amino acids: CASSPRRSGGTDTQYF. CDR3 nucleotide sequence: TGTGCCAGCTCACCTAGGAGGAGCGGGGGCACAGATACGCAGTATTTT.

A few counts support this clone. The chain joins TRBV5-6 to TRBJ1-1; D is unclear. V was trimmed by 9 bases and J by 1 base, leaving 10 bases between them. CDR3 length: 12 amino acids. Germline-derived CDR1 and CDR2 are SGHDT and YYEEEE. CDR3 in DNA: TGTGCCACCCAGGCGGGGAACACTGAAGCTTTCTTT. Protein sequence: CATQAGNTEAFF.

The genes are TRBV2 and TRBJ1-2; D remains unclear. In germline, CDR1 is SNHLY, CDR2 FYNNEI. The CDR3 consists of 12 residues. Deletions cut 5 bases from V and 1 base from J, with 5 bases between. This chain's CDR3 is CASSQNNYGYTF. Here the CDR3 DNA reads TGTGCCAGCAGTCAAAATAACTATGGCTACACCTTC. Using reference TRBV2 and TRBJ1-2 for the parts outside the CDR3, the full variable domain is EPEVTQTPSHQVTQMGQEVILRCVPISNHLYFYWYRQILGQKVEFLVSFYNNEISEKSEIFDDQFSVERPDGSNFTLKIRSTKLEDSAMYFCASSQNNYGYTFGSGTRLTVV.

J is TRBJ2-1 and V is TRBV2; D is unclear. The CDR3 contains 14 residues. The V end lost 1 base, the J end lost 14 bases, and 18 bases lay between the germline ends. Germline lookup yields CDR1 SNHLY and CDR2 FYNNEI. CDR3 sequence: CASSEEMLVRVKFF. DNA for the CDR3: TGTGCCAGCAGTGAAGAGATGTTAGTTAGAGTAAAGTTCTTC.

In DNA form, the CDR3 reads TGCGCCAGCAGCTTGGATGCCACGCGCGCCTATGGCTACACCTTC. Translated, it gives CASSLDATRAYGYTF. The gene calls are TRBV5-1 and TRBJ1-2; D gene unclear. Deletions cut 0 bases from V and 4 bases from J, with 13 bases between. Looked up from germline, CDR1 is SGHRS and CDR2 is YFSETQ. This CDR3 is built from 15 residues.